Listed here are 22 T cell receptor beta chains from one sample, sequenced in a study of vaccination effects on CD4 cells after COVID-19. Prior to sequencing, the ViraFEST assay stimulated PBMC with viral peptide pools, which expanded the antigen-specific CD4+ T cells. Following a roughly 11-day culture, CD4+ T cells were purified. Participants got two doses of BNT162b2 or mRNA-1273 vaccine. Clones were read by immunoSEQ multiplex PCR, and TCRdb kept only the in-frame ones, dropping some. The sample holds about 38,000 clones, around four fifths seen once. Their antigens are not known. Here the sequenced sample was CD4+ T cells from PBMCs cultured with HCoV-NL63 spike peptides, taken after COVID-19 vaccination. Every receptor here comes from a human donor who received a COVID-19 vaccine. Some clones in this sample may be carry-over from other donors' samples.

V is TRBV6-2 or TRBV6-3 and J is TRBJ1-5; D call uncertain. The CDR3 spans 12 residues. The ends were cut back, 5 bases at V and 5 bases at J, with 7 bases in the middle. Germline V gene sequence: CDR1 MNHEY, CDR2 SVGEGT. The CDR3: CASSDNDQPQHF. The CDR3 nucleotides are TGTGCCAGCAGTGACAATGATCAGCCCCAGCATTTT.

The CDR3 coding sequence is TGTGCCAGCAGCTTCCCTACTAGCGGGGGGTCGGGGACCCAGTACTTC. Protein sequence: CASSFPTSGGSGTQYF. V is TRBV5-5 and J is TRBJ2-5; 12 bases map to TRBD2. Unmatched junction bases numbered 9, after V lost 2 bases and J lost 7 bases. Germline V CDR1 and CDR2: SGHKS, YYEKEE (reference sequence). This CDR3 contains 16 residues.

The rearrangement joins TRBV18 to TRBJ1-1; 7 positions agree with TRBD1. CDR3 length: 15 amino acids. The J segment lost 5 bases and the V segment lost 1 base, leaving 7 bases of the junction unmatched. Germline-derived CDR1 and CDR2 are KGHSH and LQKENI. CDR3 in amino acids: CASSPLDRVGTEAFF. In DNA, the CDR3 is TGTGCCAGCTCACCACTCGACAGGGTGGGTACTGAAGCTTTCTTT.

The chain combines TRBV3-1 (or the pseudogene TRBV3-2) with TRBJ2-5, with no clear D. With 4 bases removed from V and 5 bases from J, the gap between germline ends came to 17 bases. CDR3 length equals 15 residues. The germline V gene has CDR1 LGHDT and CDR2 YNNKEL (reference sequence). The CDR3 loop reads CASSPTPDLVETQYF. In nucleotides, the CDR3 is TGTGCCAGCAGCCCAACCCCGGATCTGGTGGAGACCCAGTACTTC.

The chain has TRBV7-3 and TRBJ2-5; D gene uncertain. Germline CDR1 and CDR2: SGHTA and FQGTGA. This CDR3 region has 13 residues. V lost 3 bases and J 5 bases, leaving 10 bases between the germline ends. As DNA, the CDR3 is TGTGCCAGCAGCTTCCTCAGTGGGGAGACCCAGTACTTC. Translation: CASSFLSGETQYF.

The chain uses TRBV7-9 and TRBJ1-3; D is uncertain. Between the trimmed V and J ends, which lost 5 bases and 4 bases, there was a span of 9 bases. Per the germline V gene, CDR1 is SEHNR and CDR2 is FQNEAQ (reference sequence). The CDR3 sequence is 13 residues long. CDR3 protein: CASSPLGGNTIYF. In DNA, the CDR3 is TGTGCCAGCAGCCCACTTGGGGGAAACACCATATATTTT.

By sample share, this clone is medium-sized (0.01 to 0.1%). The CDR3 coding sequence is TGTGCCAGCAGCTTCTTCACAGATACGCAGTATTTT. Its translation: CASSFFTDTQYF. The chain links TRBV7-2 to TRBJ2-3; no firm D call. Trimming pared 3 bases from V and 2 bases from J, leaving 3 bases between. Germline assignment: CDR1 SGHTA and CDR2 FQGNSA. The CDR3 extends over 12 amino acids.

The chain carries TRBV6-5 and TRBJ1-6; D uncertain. The CDR3 totals 13 residues. The V end lost 7 bases, the J end lost 4 bases, and 8 bases lay between the germline ends. The V gene's germline CDR1 is MNHEY and CDR2 SVGAGI. CDR3 sequence reads: CASISGYNSPLHF. The CDR3 nucleotides are TGTGCCAGCATATCCGGGTATAATTCACCCCTCCACTTT.

In this sample, this clone turned up a few times. Here the CDR3 DNA reads TGTGCCTGGAGTGTAGTCTCCCACGAGCAGTACGTC. It translates to CAWSVVSHEQYV. The chain links TRBV30 to TRBJ2-7; D remains unclear. This CDR3 has 12 amino acids. Germline loops: CDR1 GTSNPN, CDR2 SVGIG (reference sequence).

This rearrangement joins TRBV6-5 to TRBJ1-4; TRBD1 aligns across 7 bases. CDR1 and CDR2 from the germline V gene are MNHEY and SVGAGI. The CDR3 is 15 amino acids. V shed 6 bases, J shed 0 bases, and the junction held 4 bases outside the gene matches. This chain's CDR3 is CASRATGATNEKLFF. The CDR3 DNA is TGTGCCAGCAGGGCTACAGGGGCAACTAATGAAAAACTGTTTTTT.

The V gene is TRBV30, the J gene TRBJ1-6, with a possible D match to TRBD1 (5 bases). The CDR3 spans 13 residues. The germline V and J ends were trimmed by 6 bases and 7 bases, with 13 bases remaining between them. The germline gives CDR1 GTSNPN, CDR2 SVGIG (reference sequence). For the CDR3, the DNA is TGTGCCTGTCTCGGGACGGACAATTCACCCCTCCACTTT. Its translation is CACLGTDNSPLHF. Full variable domain (missing parts from reference TRBV30 and TRBJ1-6): SQTIHQWPATLVQPVGSPLSLECTVEGTSNPNLYWYRQAAGRGLQLLFYSVGIGQISSEVPQNLSASRPQDRQFILSSKKLLLSDSGFYLCACLGTDNSPLHFGNGTRLTVT.

CDR3 amino acids: CASRGQAFSGNTIYF. DNA for the CDR3: TGTGCCAGCAGGGGACAGGCGTTCTCTGGAAACACCATATATTTT. V gene TRBV6-5 combines with J gene TRBJ1-3; 8 bases agree with TRBD1. The CDR3 is 15 amino acids. The V gene end was trimmed by 6 bases and the J gene end by 0 bases; junction bases not matched to a gene: 4. The germline gives CDR1 MNHEY, CDR2 SVGAGI.

This chain uses TRBV4-2 with TRBJ1-2; D may be TRBD1 (6 bases). Looked up from germline, CDR1 is LGHNA and CDR2 is YNFKEQ. Trimming took 0 bases from V and 8 from J, leaving 19 bases between them. The CDR3 runs 16 residues. In nucleotides, the CDR3 is TGTGCCAGCAGCCAAGATTCCCGGGGGGCGAGAAGCGGCTACACCTTC. As protein: CASSQDSRGARSGYTF.

This clone was seen once. CDR3 sequence: CASTSNRDSDGYTF. For the CDR3, the DNA is TGTGCCAGTACCTCTAACAGGGACAGCGATGGCTACACCTTC. The chain carries TRBV19 and TRBJ1-2, with TRBD1 matching over 7 bases. CDR1 LNHDA and CDR2 SQIVND come from the germline V gene (reference sequence). Losses at the gene ends were 7 bases for V and 6 bases for J; bases not matched to a gene: 11. The CDR3 runs to 14 residues.

V usage is TRBV10-3 and J usage is TRBJ2-1; 11 bases agree with TRBD2. Per the germline V gene, CDR1 is ENHRY and CDR2 is SYGVKD. This CDR3 is built from 14 residues. The junction had 6 bases not matched to a gene; V was cut back by 8 bases and J by 6 bases. CDR3 amino acids: CAISSGGSPNEQFF. DNA for the CDR3: TGTGCCATCTCTAGCGGGGGGAGTCCCAATGAGCAGTTCTTC.

The chain combines TRBV24-1 with TRBJ2-1; a possible D gene is TRBD1 (6 bases). CDR3 size: 13 residues. Germline CDR1 reads KGHDR; CDR2 reads SFDVKD. V shed 12 bases and J shed 15 bases, with 26 bases lying between them. In nucleotides, the CDR3 is TGTGCCGCAGGGGAAGGGAGAAATGGCCGGACGTTCTTC. Translating gives CAAGEGRNGRTFF.

The chain combines TRBV7-2 with TRBJ2-5, with 11 bases matching TRBD2. Germline V gene lookup returns CDR1 SGHTA and CDR2 FQGNSA. The V gene end was trimmed by 3 bases and the J gene end by 5 bases; junction bases not matched to a gene: 8. The CDR3 loop spans 16 amino acids. In DNA, the CDR3 is TGTGCCAGCAGCTTTAATAGCGGGGGGGTTAGGGAGACCCAGTACTTC. This gives the protein CASSFNSGGVRETQYF.

The CDR3 protein is CASSLGIESPLHF. In DNA form, the CDR3 reads TGTGCCAGTAGTCTAGGGATCGAGTCACCCCTCCACTTT. The V gene is TRBV19, the J gene TRBJ1-6, with unresolved D. Germline V gives CDR1 LNHDA, CDR2 SQIVND (reference sequence). The CDR3 length is 13 residues. Trimming cost V 5 bases and J 10 bases, with 12 bases left between them.

In its sample, this clone was seen once. The DNA of the CDR3 is TGCGCCAGCAGCTTTAGCAGCGGCACAGATACGCAGTATTTT. This translates into CASSFSSGTDTQYF. J is TRBJ2-3 and V is TRBV5-1; the D is unclear. CDR3 length: 14 residues. V dropped 2 bases and J dropped 1 base, with 8 bases sitting between them. CDR1 and CDR2 from the germline V gene are SGHRS and YFSETQ.

This chain joins TRBV5-1 and TRBJ2-3, with unresolved D. Trimming cost V 3 bases and J 5 bases, with 7 bases left between them. CDR1 is SGHRS, CDR2 YFSETQ, per germline. The CDR3 is 12 residues long. The CDR3 spells CASSSLGDTQYF. Written as DNA, the CDR3 is TGCGCCAGCAGCTCTCTGGGAGATACGCAGTATTTT.

This clone appeared a single time. CDR3 protein: CASSERQIYGYTF. In nucleotides, the CDR3 is TGTGCCAGCAGTGAGAGACAGATCTATGGCTACACCTTC. The gene calls are TRBV2 and TRBJ1-2; possible D gene TRBD1, 5 bases. The germline V gene has CDR1 SNHLY and CDR2 FYNNEI. Trimming removed 3 bases at V and 4 bases at J, with 9 bases between. The CDR3 is made up of 13 amino acids.

The V and J genes are TRBV6-6 and TRBJ2-2; 8 nucleotides align to TRBD1. Per germline, CDR1 MNHNY and CDR2 SVGAGI (reference sequence). The CDR3 consists of 14 residues. V dropped 6 bases and J dropped 7; count of bases not matched to a gene: 7. CDR3 coding DNA: TGTGCCAGCAGGCCCGACAGGGGTTTCGGGGAGCTGTTTTTT. Translated, it gives CASRPDRGFGELFF.